These T cell receptor beta chains were read from a single sample in a study of blood T cell repertoires in COVID-19. The method was immunoSEQ multiplex PCR; TCRdb's version includes in-frame clones alone and lacks a portion of them. The sample has 200,000 to 250,000 clones; 86% are singletons. Sequencing was performed on peripheral blood. The receptors were gathered from a young man who had recovered from COVID-19. CDR3s include the opening cysteine and the closing phenylalanine or tryptophan. D genes are given only for firm matches. The listing skips clone size in some rows; elsewhere it reads once, few, many or a size class.

TRBJ1-4 | - | TRBV9 | TRBD1 | TGTGCCAGCAGCGCCACCGGGACAGGGTTAGAAAAACTGTTTTTT | CASSATGTGLEKLFF
TRBJ2-6 | - | TRBV5-1 | - | TGCGCCAGCAGCCGACTGAGCTCTGGGGCCAACGTCCTGACTTTC | CASSRLSSGANVLTF
TRBJ1-5 | - | TRBV19 | - | TGTGCCAGTAGTATAGTGGGGAGGATGTCAACTAGCAATCAGCCCCAGCATTTT | CASSIVGRMSTSNQPQHF
TRBJ2-3 | once | TRBV7-8 | - | TGTGCCAGCAGCTTGCAGGGATTCACAGATACGCAGTATTTT | CASSLQGFTDTQYF
TRBJ2-7 | - | TRBV7-2 | - | TGTGCCAGCAGCTTAGGGGGCAGGCGATCCTACGAGCAGTACTTC | CASSLGGRRSYEQYF
TRBJ1-2 | - | TRBV9 | - | TGTGCCAGCAGCGCGCGGCCCCTTACAGGTGGCTACACCTTC | CASSARPLTGGYTF
TRBJ1-2 | - | TRBV12-3/TRBV12-4 | - | TGTGCCAGCAGTCCCTCGGGCTATGGCTACACCTTC | CASSPSGYGYTF
TRBJ1-5 | - | TRBV5-1 | - | TGCGCCAGCAGCCTCGAGGGCAGGGGTGATCAGCCCCAGCATTTT | CASSLEGRGDQPQHF
TRBJ1-2 | - | TRBV4-1 | - | TGCGCCAGCAGCCAAGGCGTACGGGCTAACTATGGCTACACCTTC | CASSQGVRANYGYTF
TRBJ1-2 | once | TRBV27 | TRBD1 | TGTGCCACCATGGACAGGTTATATGGCTACACCTTC | CATMDRLYGYTF
TRBJ2-5 | - | TRBV5-1 | TRBD1 | TGCGCCAGCAGTTCGACAGGGGGAGAGACCCAGTACTTC | CASSSTGGETQYF
TRBJ2-3 | - | TRBV30 | - | TGTGCCTGGAGTGTTCCCGCGGGGGCAGGCACAGATACGCAGTATTTT | CAWSVPAGAGTDTQYF
TRBJ1-3 | few | TRBV5-5 | - | TGTGCCAGCAGCTTGTCAGCTGGAAACACCATATATTTT | CASSLSAGNTIYF
TRBJ1-6 | - | TRBV19 | TRBD1 | TGTGCCAGTCGCCTCCGACAGGGCTGGGATAATTCACCCCTCCACTTT | CASRLRQGWDNSPLHF
TRBJ1-2 | once | TRBV6-4 | TRBD1 | TGTGCCAGCAGTGACTGGGGACAGGGGGATGGCTACACCTTC | CASSDWGQGDGYTF
TRBJ1-2 | - | TRBV7-8 | - | TGTGCCAGCAGCTTAGGGGAAAATTCGGAGGTTTTATTTTATGGCTACACCTTC | CASSLGENSEVLFYGYTF
TRBJ2-7 | - | TRBV9 | TRBD2 | TGTGCCAGCAGCGTAAGGACTAGCGGGGCCCAGGACGAGCAGTACTTC | CASSVRTSGAQDEQYF
TRBJ2-7 | - | TRBV6-5 | - | TGTGCCAGCAGTTACGAGGGTACTGCCGAGCAGTACTTC | CASSYEGTAEQYF
TRBJ2-4 | - | TRBV21-1 | - | TGTGCCAGCAGCACCAGACAGGGGGGGGGTGGCATTCAGTACTTC | CASSTRQGGGGIQYF
TRBJ2-6 | once | TRBV9 | TRBD1 | TGTGCCAGCAGCCGAAGGGGGCCCGGGGCCAACGTCCTGACTTTC | CASSRRGPGANVLTF
TRBJ2-1 | - | TRBV9 | - | TGTGCCAGCAGCGTAAGCCCGGGGGCCTACAATGAGCAGTTCTTC | CASSVSPGAYNEQFF
TRBJ1-2 | - | TRBV4-3 | TRBD1 | TGCGCCAGCAGCCAAGACATGGGGACAGGGCCGAGAGGAGGCTACACCTTC | CASSQDMGTGPRGGYTF
TRBJ1-1 | - | TRBV27 | - | TGTGCCAGCAGTCTAACAGGGAGGGTCACTGAAGCTTTCTTT | CASSLTGRVTEAFF
TRBJ2-1 | - | TRBV18 | - | TGTGCCAGCTCACCACAAGGAGGTCCGGATGAGCAGTTCTTC | CASSPQGGPDEQFF
TRBJ1-1 | - | TRBV5-6 | TRBD1 | TGTGCCAGCAGCTTTGACAGGGGGACTGAAGCTTTCTTT | CASSFDRGTEAFF
TRBJ2-2 | - | TRBV9 | TRBD1 | TGTGCCAGCAGCGATGAGTTGGACAGGTACTCCACCGGGGAGCTGTTTTTT | CASSDELDRYSTGELFF
TRBJ1-4 | - | TRBV3-1/TRBV3-2 | TRBD1 | TGTGCCAGCAGCCAACGCCCGGGACAGGGGGAAAAACTGTTTTTT | CASSQRPGQGEKLFF
TRBJ2-5 | - | TRBV29-1 | - | TGCAGCGTCGCAGCTCTGACTCCTCCTGGGGAGACCCAGTACTTC | CSVAALTPPGETQYF
TRBJ1-5 | - | TRBV7-9 | TRBD1 | TGTGCCAGCAGCCGCACAGGGGGCGGAAATCAGCCCCAGCATTTT | CASSRTGGGNQPQHF
TRBJ2-7 | - | TRBV23-1 | TRBD1 | TGCGCCAGCAGTCAACCGGGACAGGGTCCCTACGAGCAGTACTTC | CASSQPGQGPYEQYF